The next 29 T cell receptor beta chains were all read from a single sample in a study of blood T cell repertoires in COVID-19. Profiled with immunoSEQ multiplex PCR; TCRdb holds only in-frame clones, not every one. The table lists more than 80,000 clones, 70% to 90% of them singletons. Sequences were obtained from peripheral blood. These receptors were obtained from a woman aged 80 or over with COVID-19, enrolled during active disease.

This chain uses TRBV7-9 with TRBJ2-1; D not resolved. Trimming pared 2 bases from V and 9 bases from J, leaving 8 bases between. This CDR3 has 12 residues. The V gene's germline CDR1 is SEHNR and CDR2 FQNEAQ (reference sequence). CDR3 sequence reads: CASSLWATEQFF. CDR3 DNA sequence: TGTGCCAGCAGCTTATGGGCCACTGAGCAGTTCTTC.

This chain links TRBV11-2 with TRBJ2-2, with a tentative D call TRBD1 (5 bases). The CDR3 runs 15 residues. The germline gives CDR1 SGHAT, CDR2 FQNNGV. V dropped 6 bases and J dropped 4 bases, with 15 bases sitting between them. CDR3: CASRQGPMSTGELFF. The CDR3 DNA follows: TGTGCCAGCAGGCAGGGTCCGATGAGCACCGGGGAGCTGTTTTTT.

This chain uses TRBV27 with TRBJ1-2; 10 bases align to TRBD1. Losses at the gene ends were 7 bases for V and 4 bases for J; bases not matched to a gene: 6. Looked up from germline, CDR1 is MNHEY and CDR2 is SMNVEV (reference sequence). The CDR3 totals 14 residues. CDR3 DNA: TGTGCCAGCACCGGGACAGGGGCACGCTATGGCTACACCTTC. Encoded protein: CASTGTGARYGYTF.

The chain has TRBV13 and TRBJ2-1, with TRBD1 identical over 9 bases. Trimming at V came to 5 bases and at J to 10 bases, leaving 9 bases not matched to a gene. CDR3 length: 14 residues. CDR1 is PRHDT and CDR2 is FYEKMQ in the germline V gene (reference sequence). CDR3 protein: CASSKRTGVVEQFF. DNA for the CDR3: TGTGCCAGCAGCAAACGGACAGGGGTCGTGGAGCAGTTCTTC.

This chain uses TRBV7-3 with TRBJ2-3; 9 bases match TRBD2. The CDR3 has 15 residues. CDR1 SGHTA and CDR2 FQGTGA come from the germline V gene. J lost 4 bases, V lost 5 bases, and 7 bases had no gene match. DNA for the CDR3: TGTGCCAGCAGCCGTGCGGGGGGGCCGGCAGATACGCAGTATTTT. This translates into CASSRAGGPADTQYF.

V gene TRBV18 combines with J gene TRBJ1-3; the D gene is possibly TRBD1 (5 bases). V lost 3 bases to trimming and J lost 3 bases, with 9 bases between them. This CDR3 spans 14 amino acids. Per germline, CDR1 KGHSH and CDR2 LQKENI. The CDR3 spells CASSPEGFGNTIYF. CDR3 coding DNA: TGTGCCAGCTCACCGGAGGGGTTTGGAAACACCATATATTTT. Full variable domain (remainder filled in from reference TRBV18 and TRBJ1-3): NAGVMQNPRHLVRRRGQEARLRCSPMKGHSHVYWYRQLPEEGLKFMVYLQKENIIDESGMPKERFSAEFPKEGPSILRIQQVVRGDSAAYFCASSPEGFGNTIYFGEGSWLTVV.

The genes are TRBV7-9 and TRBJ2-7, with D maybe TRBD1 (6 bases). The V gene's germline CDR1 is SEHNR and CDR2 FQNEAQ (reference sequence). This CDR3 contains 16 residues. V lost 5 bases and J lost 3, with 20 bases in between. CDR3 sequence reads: CASSPSQGGYLYEQYF. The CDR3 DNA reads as TGTGCCAGCAGCCCTAGCCAAGGGGGATACCTCTACGAGCAGTACTTC.

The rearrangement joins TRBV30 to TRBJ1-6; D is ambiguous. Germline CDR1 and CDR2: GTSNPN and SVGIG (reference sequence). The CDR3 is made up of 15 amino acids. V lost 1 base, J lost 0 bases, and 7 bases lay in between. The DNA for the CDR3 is TGTGCCTGGAGTGAAGGGAGCTCCTATAATTCACCCCTCCACTTT. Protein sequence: CAWSEGSSYNSPLHF.

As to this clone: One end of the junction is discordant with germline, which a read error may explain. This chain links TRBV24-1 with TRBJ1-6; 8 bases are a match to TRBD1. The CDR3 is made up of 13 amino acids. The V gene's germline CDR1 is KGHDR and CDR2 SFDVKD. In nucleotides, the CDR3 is TGTGCCACCAGTGATTTTGGGACAGGACCTTCTAACTTT. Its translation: CATSDFGTGPSNF.

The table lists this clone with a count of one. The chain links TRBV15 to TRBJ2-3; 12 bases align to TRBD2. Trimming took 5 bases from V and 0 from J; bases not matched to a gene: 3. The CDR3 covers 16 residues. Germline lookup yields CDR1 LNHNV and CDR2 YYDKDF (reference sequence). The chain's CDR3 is CATSFGTSGSTDTQYF. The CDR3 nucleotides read TGTGCCACCAGCTTTGGGACTAGCGGGAGCACAGATACGCAGTATTTT.

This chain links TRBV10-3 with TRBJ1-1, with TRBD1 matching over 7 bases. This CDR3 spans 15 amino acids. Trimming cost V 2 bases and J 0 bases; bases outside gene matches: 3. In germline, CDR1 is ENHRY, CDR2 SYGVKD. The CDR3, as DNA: TGTGCCATCAGTGAGCCGGGACAGCTGAACACTGAAGCTTTCTTT. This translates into CAISEPGQLNTEAFF.

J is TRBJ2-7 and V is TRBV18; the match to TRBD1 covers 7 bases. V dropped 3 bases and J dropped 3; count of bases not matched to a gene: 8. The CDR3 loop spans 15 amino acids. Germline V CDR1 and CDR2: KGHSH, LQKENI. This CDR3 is CASSPTGTVDYEQYF. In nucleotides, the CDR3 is TGTGCCAGCTCACCTACCGGGACAGTAGACTACGAGCAGTACTTC.

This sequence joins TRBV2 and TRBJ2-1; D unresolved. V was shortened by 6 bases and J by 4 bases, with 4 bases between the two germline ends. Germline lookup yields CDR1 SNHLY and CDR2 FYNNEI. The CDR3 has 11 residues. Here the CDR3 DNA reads TGTGCCAGCAGCGGGTACAATGAGCAGTTCTTC. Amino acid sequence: CASSGYNEQFF. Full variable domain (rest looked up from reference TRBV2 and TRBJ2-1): EPEVTQTPSHQVTQMGQEVILRCVPISNHLYFYWYRQILGQKVEFLVSFYNNEISEKSEIFDDQFSVERPDGSNFTLKIRSTKLEDSAMYFCASSGYNEQFFGPGTRLTVL.

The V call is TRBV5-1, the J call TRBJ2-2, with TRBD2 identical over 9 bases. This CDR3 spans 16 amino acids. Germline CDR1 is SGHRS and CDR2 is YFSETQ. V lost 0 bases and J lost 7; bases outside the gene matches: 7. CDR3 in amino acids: CASSLAGLAMVGELFF. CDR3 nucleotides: TGCGCCAGCAGCTTGGCGGGACTAGCAATGGTCGGGGAGCTGTTTTTT.

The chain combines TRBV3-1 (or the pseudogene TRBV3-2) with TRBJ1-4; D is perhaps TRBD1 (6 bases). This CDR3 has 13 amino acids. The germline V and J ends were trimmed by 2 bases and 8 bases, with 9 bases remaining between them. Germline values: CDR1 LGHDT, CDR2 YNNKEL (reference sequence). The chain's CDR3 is CASSQQGIEKLFF. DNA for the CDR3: TGTGCCAGCAGCCAACAGGGGATCGAAAAACTGTTTTTT.

CDR3 residues: CASSPLAGGYGSTEAFF. Written as DNA, the CDR3 is TGTGCCAGCTCACCATTGGCAGGGGGTTACGGATCCACTGAAGCTTTCTTT. This sequence joins TRBV18 and TRBJ1-1; 7 positions match TRBD1. The CDR3 is made up of 17 amino acids. Germline CDR1 reads KGHSH; CDR2 reads LQKENI. Trimming took 2 bases from V and 4 from J; bases not matched to a gene: 13. The whole variable domain, filled in from reference TRBV18 and TRBJ1-1, reads NAGVMQNPRHLVRRRGQEARLRCSPMKGHSHVYWYRQLPEEGLKFMVYLQKENIIDESGMPKERFSAEFPKEGPSILRIQQVVRGDSAAYFCASSPLAGGYGSTEAFFGQGTRLTVV.

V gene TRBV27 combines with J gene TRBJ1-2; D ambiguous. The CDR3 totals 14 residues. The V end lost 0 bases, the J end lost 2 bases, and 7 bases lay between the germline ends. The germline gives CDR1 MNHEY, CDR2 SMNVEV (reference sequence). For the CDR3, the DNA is TGTGCCAGCAGTTTATCGGAAGCGAACTATGGCTACACCTTC. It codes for CASSLSEANYGYTF.

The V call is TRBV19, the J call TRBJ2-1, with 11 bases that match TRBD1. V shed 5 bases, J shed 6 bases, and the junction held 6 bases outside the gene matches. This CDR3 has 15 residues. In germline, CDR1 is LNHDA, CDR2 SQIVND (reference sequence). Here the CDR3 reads CASSRPGQGGNEQFF. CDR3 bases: TGTGCCAGTAGTCGACCGGGACAGGGGGGCAATGAGCAGTTCTTC.

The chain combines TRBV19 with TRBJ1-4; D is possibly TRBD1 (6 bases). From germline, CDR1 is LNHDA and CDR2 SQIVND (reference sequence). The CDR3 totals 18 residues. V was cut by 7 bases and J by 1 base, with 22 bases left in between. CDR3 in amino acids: CASTLTAPGVGTNEKLFF. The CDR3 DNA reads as TGTGCCAGTACTCTTACGGCACCAGGGGTCGGAACTAATGAAAAACTGTTTTTT.

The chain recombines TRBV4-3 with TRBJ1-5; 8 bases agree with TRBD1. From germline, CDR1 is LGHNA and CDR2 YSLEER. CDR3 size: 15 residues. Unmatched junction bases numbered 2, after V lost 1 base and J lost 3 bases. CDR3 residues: CASSQVTGVNQPQHF. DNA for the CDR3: TGCGCCAGCAGCCAAGTGACAGGGGTCAATCAGCCCCAGCATTTT.

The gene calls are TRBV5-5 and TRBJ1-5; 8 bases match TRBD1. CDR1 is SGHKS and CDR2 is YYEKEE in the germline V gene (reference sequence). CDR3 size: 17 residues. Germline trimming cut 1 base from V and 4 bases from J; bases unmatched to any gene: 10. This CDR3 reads CASSLIAFRQGNQPQHF. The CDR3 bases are TGTGCCAGCAGCTTGATCGCGTTTCGACAGGGGAATCAGCCCCAGCATTTT.

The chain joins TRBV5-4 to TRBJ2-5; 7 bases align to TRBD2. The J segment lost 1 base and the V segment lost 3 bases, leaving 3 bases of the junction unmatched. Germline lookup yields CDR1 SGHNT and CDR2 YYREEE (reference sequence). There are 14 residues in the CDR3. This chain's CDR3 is CASSSGLPQETQYF. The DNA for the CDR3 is TGTGCCAGCAGCTCGGGACTACCCCAAGAGACCCAGTACTTC.

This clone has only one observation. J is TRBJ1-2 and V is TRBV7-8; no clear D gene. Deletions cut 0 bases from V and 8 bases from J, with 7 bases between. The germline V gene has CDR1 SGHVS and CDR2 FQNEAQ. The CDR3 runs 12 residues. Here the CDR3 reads CASSLAVGGYTF. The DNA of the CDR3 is TGTGCCAGCAGCTTAGCTGTCGGGGGCTACACCTTC. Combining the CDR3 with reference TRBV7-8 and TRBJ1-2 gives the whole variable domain GAGVSQSPRYKVAKRGQDVALRCDPISGHVSLFWYQQALGQGPEFLTYFQNEAQLDKSGLPSDRFFAERPEGSVSTLKIQRTQQEDSAVYLCASSLAVGGYTFGSGTRLTVV.

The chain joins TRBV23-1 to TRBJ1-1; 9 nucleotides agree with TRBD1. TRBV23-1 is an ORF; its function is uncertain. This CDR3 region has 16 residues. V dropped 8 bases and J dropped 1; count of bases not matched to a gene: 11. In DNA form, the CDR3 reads TGCGCCAGCGCCAATTCGACAGGGGGGCCGAACACTGAAGCTTTCTTT. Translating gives CASANSTGGPNTEAFF.

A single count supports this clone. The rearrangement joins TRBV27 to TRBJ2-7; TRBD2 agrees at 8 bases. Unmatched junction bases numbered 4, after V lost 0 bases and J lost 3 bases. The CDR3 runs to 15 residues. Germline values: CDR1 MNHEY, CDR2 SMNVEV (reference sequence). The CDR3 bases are TGTGCCAGCAGTTTATCTGCCCGGGAGGGCTACGAGCAGTACTTC. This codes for CASSLSAREGYEQYF.

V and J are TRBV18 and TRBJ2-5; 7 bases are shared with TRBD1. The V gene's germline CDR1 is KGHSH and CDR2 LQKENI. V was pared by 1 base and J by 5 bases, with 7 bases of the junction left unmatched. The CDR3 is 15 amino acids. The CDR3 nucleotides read TGTGCCAGCTCACCACGCGACAGGGACGGGGAGACCCAGTACTTC. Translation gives CASSPRDRDGETQYF.

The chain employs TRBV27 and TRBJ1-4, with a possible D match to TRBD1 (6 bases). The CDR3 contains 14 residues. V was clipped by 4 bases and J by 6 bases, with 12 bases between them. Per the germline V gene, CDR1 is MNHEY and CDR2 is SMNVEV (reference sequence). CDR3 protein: CASSSQGADEKLFF. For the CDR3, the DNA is TGTGCCAGCAGTTCACAGGGAGCGGATGAAAAACTGTTTTTT.

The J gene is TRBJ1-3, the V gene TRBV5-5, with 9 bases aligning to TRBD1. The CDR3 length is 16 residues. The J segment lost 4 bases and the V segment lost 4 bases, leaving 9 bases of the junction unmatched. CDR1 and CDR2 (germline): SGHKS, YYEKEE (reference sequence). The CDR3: CASSGGLQGAGNTIYF. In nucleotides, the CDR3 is TGTGCCAGCAGCGGGGGCCTACAGGGGGCGGGAAACACCATATATTTT.

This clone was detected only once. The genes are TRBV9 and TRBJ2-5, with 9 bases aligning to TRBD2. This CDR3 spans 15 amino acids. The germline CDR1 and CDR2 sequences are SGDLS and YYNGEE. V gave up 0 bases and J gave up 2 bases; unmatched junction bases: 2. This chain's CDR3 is CASSVAAGGQETQYF. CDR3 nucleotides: TGTGCCAGCAGCGTAGCAGCGGGGGGACAAGAGACCCAGTACTTC.